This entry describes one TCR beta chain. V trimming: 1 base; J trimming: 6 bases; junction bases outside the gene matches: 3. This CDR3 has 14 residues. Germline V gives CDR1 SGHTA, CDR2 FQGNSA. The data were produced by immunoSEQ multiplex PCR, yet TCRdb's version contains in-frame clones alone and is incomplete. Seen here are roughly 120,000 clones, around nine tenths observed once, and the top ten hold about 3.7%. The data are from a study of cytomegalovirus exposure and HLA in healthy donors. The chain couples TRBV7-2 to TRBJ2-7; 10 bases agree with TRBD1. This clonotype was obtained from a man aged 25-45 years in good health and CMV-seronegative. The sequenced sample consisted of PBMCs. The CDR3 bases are TGTGCCAGCAGCTTAGGACAGGGGGCCATCGAGCAGTACTTC. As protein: CASSLGQGAIEQYF.